What follows are 3 T cell receptor beta chains derived from one specimen sequenced in a study of T cells expressing NK-cell markers. TCRdb re-called the 5' RACE reads; every CDR3 protein appears as one record, without DNA. The table for this sample gives about 540,000 distinct CDR3 sequences. Source material: blood T cells: a sorted CD56 or NKG2C T cell subset, CD4+ or CD8+ T cells, or bulk PBMC T cells (not recorded which). Source of these receptors: a man aged 18 to 29 in good health.

The chain employs TRBV5-1 and TRBJ2-4; TCRdb reports TRBD1, a call that lacks DNA to check it against. This CDR3 region has 16 residues. Germline V gene lookup returns CDR1 SGHRS and CDR2 YFSETQ. This chain's CDR3 is CASSLDRDRPKNIQYF.

The chain employs TRBV5-1 and TRBJ2-7; TCRdb names TRBD1, which stays unverified in the absence of DNA. Germline V lookup: CDR1 SGHRS, CDR2 YFSETQ. CDR3 length equals 16 residues. The CDR3 loop is CASSPPIPGMVHEQYF.

J is TRBJ1-5 and V is TRBV4-1; as DNA is missing, the TRBD1 call by TCRdb cannot be tested. CDR1 is MGHRA and CDR2 is YSYEKL in the germline V gene. The CDR3 has 18 amino acids. This CDR3 reads CASSQVIRGRQPDQPQHF.